This TCR beta chain is from a study of T cell repertoires and HLA-DP antigens (dated by TCRdb to the late 2010s). About the study as a whole: Using HeLa cells transduced to present allogeneic HLA-DP, the study set up an in vitro model of CD4+ T cell alloreactivity. The two alloantigens modelled structurally similar versus dissimilar alloantigens, differing from self at one and about eleven peptide-binding groove amino acids, respectively. Average DNA input was about 240 ng for sorted CD137+CD4+ samples, compared with 900 to 1,500 ng for pre-culture CD4+ samples. Of the three donors, two were male and one was female, and their ages ranged from the 18-to-29 age band up to the 60-to-69 age band.

Points on this clone: Its antigen remains unidentified. No clone much larger than this one lies a single base away; base qualities are absent.

Untouched CD4+ T cells were isolated from Ficoll-separated PBMC by magnetic bead negative selection, reaching an average purity of roughly 98%. Untouched CD4+ T cells were isolated from Ficoll-separated PBMC with magnetic beads, reaching approximately 98% purity with negligible CD8+ contamination. Peripheral blood mononuclear cells came from the buffy coats of a few healthy blood donors. Each of the three donors was CMV seronegative. The DNeasy Blood & Tissue Kit was used for extraction of genomic DNA. Genomic DNA from sorted CD137+CD4+ cells and from pre-culture CD4+ baseline samples of each subject was subjected to TCRB sequencing. Study-wide conclusions, independent of this receptor: Clones undetected before culture had an average cumulative frequency of about 40% against one allele versus roughly 55% against the other. Similar clonality (about 0.41) was observed for sorted CD137+ cells against both alloantigens, and this clonality was much higher than that observed in pre-culture samples (roughly 0.04). Naive and memory CD4+ repertoires were not analysed separately. The study was limited by having just a few donors, by relying on a non-physiological HeLa antigen-presenting system, and by using total CD4+ cells as responders.

Its CDR3 holds 14 amino acids, cysteine through phenylalanine. Only the CDR3 part of the read is kept: 42 bases, read in frame from the first base. Reading the germline V gene (reference sequence) gives CDR1 GTSNPN and CDR2 SVGIG. V is pared back by 2 bases and J by 3 bases, with 10 bases lying between the germline termini. TCRB CDR3 regions were amplified with the immunoSEQ multiplex PCR using forward primers for 54 TRBV segments and reverse primers for 13 TRBJ segments. Deep resolution, with a target of 200,000 T cell genomes, was applied to the sequencing of pre-culture CD4+ samples. Amplicons were sequenced on an Illumina HiSeq System, producing 87 bp reads covering the CDR3. The paper's processing steps were these. Reads were corrected for PCR and sequencing errors, and CDR3 regions were defined by alignment to IMGT reference sequences. Synthetic template pools were used to estimate the numbers of templates and unique rearrangements. Clonality was computed by subtracting Pielou's evenness from 1. The Daley-Smith estimator was used to estimate richness. Repertoire overlap was measured with Morisita's index. Clones present in cultured samples but not detected in the pre-culture repertoire of the same donor were defined as low-abundance clones. The immuneACCESS repertoire file appears here via TCRdb, limited to in-frame rearrangements. These files lack a portion of the clones; in checked studies, under half of the deficit traces to unresolved V genes, and the cause of the others is not known. The V and J calls and the clone size are those of that table, but D and trimming were determined from the DNA. For this sample the table gives about 73,000 clones, of which around 77% were detected only once. Around 1.6% of the sample belongs to the ten largest clones.

The TCR comes from a man between 60 and 70 years old in good health and CMV-seronegative. Sequenced sample: CD4+ T cells from PBMCs. The sequence links TRBV30 to TRBJ2-2; the D region possibly corresponds to TRBD2 (6 bases align). The sequenced DNA is TGTGCCTGGAGTAAGGGACTGGACACCGGGGAGCTGTTTTTT. Its protein is CAWSKGLDTGELFF.